This T cell receptor beta chain was recovered during a study of lung T cells in sarcoidosis with Löfgren's syndrome (dated by TCRdb to about 2017). Looking at the study overall: Sarcoidosis was characterized as a granulomatous disease that is mostly pulmonary, in which CD4+ T cells accumulate in bronchoalveolar lavage fluid. The repertoire analyses concentrated on Lofgren's syndrome patients. Overall study outcomes, separate from this receptor: Analysis of alphabeta pairing showed that TRAV12-1 paired preferentially with TRBV2, and the TCRs formed by this pairing showed CDR3 homology. TRAV12-1 and TRBV2 were reported as the most expanded V gene segments in Löfgren's syndrome patients compared with control subjects. Recognition of a sarcoidosis-associated antigen was merely suggested, with the antigen itself still putative and unidentified. Multiple Lofgren's syndrome patients were reported to share TRAV12-1 and TRBV2 CDR3 motifs, a finding that suggests public CD4+ TCR repertoires.

Sequencing used an Illumina MiSeq. TCRdb cleaned the public reads at Q25 with fastp, built clones with MiXCR and kept in-frame beta chains. Entries are consolidated by CDR3 protein sequence, retaining the most common genes and DNA. The sample profile shows about 4,000 distinct CDR3 sequences; more than 20% of them were found once. The ten largest account for approximately 8% of the sample. TCR repertoires were profiled from CD4+ T cells obtained by bronchoalveolar lavage. This clonotype is assessed as medium-sized (0.01 to 0.1%). The antigen this receptor binds is unknown. There are no base qualities to consult, and no much larger clone falls within one base. The junction shows trimming of 3 bases on V and 6 bases on J, plus 18 bases between the germline ends. From the cysteine through the phenylalanine, the CDR3 covers 15 amino acids. Only the CDR3 part of the read is kept: 45 bases, read in frame from the first base. The CDR1 and CDR2 encoded by the germline V gene (reference sequence) are MNHEY and SMNVEV.

The chain couples TRBV27 to TRBJ2-7; the D gene may be TRBD1 or TRBD2, since each aligns over 5 bases. This clonotype was obtained from a human donor with sarcoidosis (Löfgren's syndrome or another form), or a control subject (not recorded which). Sequenced material: CD4+ T cells from bronchoalveolar lavage. The DNA sequence reads TGTGCCAGCAGTTTCCGGGACGGCGCCTACCGCGAGCAGTACTTC. The encoded protein is CASSFRDGAYREQYF.